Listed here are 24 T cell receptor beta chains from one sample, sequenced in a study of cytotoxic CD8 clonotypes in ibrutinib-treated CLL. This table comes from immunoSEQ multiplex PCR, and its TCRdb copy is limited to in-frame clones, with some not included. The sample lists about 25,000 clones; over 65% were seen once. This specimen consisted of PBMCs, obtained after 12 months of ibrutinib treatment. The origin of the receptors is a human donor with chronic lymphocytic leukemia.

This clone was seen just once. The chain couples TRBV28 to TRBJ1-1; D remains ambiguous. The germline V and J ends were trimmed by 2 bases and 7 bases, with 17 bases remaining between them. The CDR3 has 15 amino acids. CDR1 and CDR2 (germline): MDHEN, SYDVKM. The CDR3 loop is CASSLLPRLPNEAFF. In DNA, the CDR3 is TGTGCCAGCAGTTTACTCCCTAGGCTGCCGAATGAAGCTTTCTTT. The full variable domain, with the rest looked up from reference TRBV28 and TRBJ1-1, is DVKVTQSSRYLVKRTGEKVFLECVQDMDHENMFWYRQDPGLGLRLIYFSYDVKMKEKGDIPEGYSVSREKKERFSLILESASTNQTSMYLCASSLLPRLPNEAFFGQGTRLTVV.

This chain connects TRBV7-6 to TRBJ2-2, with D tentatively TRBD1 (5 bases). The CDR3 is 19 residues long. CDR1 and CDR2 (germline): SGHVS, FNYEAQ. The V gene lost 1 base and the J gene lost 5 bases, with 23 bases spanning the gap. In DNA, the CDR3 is TGTGCCAGCAGCTTAGAATTTCGCGACAGACTCCATCGGACCGGGGAGCTGTTTTTT. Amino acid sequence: CASSLEFRDRLHRTGELFF.

The CDR3 DNA follows: TGTGCCAGCAGCGTAGCCACCGGGACAGGGAGTGGCTACACCTTC. It is translated as CASSVATGTGSGYTF. This sequence joins TRBV9 and TRBJ1-2, with 9 bases identical to TRBD1. J lost 7 bases, V lost 0 bases, and 7 bases had no gene match. The CDR3 has 15 amino acids. Germline assignment: CDR1 SGDLS and CDR2 YYNGEE.

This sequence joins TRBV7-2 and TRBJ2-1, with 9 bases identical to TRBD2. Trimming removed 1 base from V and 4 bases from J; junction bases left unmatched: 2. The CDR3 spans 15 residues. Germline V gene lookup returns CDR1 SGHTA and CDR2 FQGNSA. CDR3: CASSLVAGAYNEQFF. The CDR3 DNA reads TGTGCCAGCAGCTTAGTAGCGGGGGCATACAATGAGCAGTTCTTC.

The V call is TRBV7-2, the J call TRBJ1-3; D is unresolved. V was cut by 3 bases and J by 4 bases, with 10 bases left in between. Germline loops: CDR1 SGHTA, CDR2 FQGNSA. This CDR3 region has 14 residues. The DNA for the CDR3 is TGTGCCAGCAGCTTCGGAGGGCCAGGAAACACCATATATTTT. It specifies CASSFGGPGNTIYF.

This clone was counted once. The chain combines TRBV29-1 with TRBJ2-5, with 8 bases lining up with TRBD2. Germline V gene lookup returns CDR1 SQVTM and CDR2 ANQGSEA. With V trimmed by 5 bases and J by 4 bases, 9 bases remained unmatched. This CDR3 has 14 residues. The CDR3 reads CSVKLAGLAETQYF. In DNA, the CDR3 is TGCAGCGTTAAGTTAGCGGGGCTGGCAGAGACCCAGTACTTC.

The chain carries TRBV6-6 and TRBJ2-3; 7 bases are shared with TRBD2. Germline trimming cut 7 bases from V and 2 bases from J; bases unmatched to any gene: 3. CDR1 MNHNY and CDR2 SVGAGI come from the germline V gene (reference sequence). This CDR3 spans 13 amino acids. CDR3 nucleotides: TGTGCCAGCACTCGGGACTACACAGATACGCAGTATTTT. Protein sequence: CASTRDYTDTQYF.

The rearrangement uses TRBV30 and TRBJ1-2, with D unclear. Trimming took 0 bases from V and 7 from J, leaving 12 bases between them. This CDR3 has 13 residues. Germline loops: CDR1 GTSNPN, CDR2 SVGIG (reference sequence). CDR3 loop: CAWSVFGMGGYTF. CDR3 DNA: TGTGCCTGGAGTGTATTTGGAATGGGTGGCTACACCTTC.

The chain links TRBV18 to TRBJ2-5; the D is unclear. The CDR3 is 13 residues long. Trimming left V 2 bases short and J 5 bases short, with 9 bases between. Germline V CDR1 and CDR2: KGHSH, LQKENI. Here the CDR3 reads CASSPGRGETQYF. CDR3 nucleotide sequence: TGTGCCAGCTCACCAGGGCGAGGCGAGACCCAGTACTTC.

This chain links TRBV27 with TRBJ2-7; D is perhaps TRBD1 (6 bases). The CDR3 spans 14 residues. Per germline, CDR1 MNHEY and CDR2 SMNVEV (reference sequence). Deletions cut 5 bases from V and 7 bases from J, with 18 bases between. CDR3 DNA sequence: TGTGCCAGCAGTAGAGGAACAGGGTGGGGGGAGCAGTACTTC. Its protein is CASSRGTGWGEQYF.

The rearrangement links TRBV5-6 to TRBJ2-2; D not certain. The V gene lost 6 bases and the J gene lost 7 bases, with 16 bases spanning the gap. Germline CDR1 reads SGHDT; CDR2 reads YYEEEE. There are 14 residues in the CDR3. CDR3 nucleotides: TGTGCCAGCAATCCGGTTTGGAACGGCGGGGAGCTGTTTTTT. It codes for CASNPVWNGGELFF.

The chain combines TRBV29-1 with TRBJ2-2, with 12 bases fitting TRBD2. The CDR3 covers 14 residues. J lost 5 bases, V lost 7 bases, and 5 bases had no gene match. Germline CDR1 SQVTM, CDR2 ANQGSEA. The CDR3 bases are TGCAGCGCCGAAACTAGCGGGGGGACCGGGGAGCTGTTTTTT. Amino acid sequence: CSAETSGGTGELFF.

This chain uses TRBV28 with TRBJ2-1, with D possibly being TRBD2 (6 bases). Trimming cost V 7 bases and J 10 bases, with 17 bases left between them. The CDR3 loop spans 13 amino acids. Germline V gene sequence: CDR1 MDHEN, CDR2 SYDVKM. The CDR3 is CASTRDSLGEQFF. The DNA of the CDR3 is TGTGCCAGCACCCGGGACTCTCTCGGCGAGCAGTTCTTC.

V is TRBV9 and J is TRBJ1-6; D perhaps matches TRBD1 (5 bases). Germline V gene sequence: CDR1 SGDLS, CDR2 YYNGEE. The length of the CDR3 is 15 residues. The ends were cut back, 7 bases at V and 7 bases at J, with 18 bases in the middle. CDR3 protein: CASSDGTVDNSPLHF. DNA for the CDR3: TGTGCCAGCTCGGATGGGACCGTTGACAATTCACCCCTCCACTTT.

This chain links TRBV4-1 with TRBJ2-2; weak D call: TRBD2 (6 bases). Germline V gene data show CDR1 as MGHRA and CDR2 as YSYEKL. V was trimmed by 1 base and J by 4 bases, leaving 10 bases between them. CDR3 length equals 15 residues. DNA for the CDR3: TGCGCCAGCAGCCAAGGCGGAGGGCCCACCGGGGAGCTGTTTTTT. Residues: CASSQGGGPTGELFF.

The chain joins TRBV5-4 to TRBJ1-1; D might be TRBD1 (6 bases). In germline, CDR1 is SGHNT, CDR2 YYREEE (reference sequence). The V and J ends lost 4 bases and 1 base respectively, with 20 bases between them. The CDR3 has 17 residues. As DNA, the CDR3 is TGTGCCAGCAGCGATGAATGGACAGAGGGCCAGAACACTGAAGCTTTCTTT. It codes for CASSDEWTEGQNTEAFF.

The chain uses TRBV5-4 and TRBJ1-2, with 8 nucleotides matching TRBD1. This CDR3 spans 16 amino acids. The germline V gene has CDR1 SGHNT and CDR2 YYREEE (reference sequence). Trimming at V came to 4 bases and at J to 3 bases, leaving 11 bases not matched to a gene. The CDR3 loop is CASSATGVRLDYGYTF. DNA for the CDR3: TGTGCCAGCAGCGCGACAGGGGTCCGTTTGGACTATGGCTACACCTTC. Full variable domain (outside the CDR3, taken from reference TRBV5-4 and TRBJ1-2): ETGVTQSPTHLIKTRGQQVTLRCSSQSGHNTVSWYQQALGQGPQFIFQYYREEENGRGNFPPRFSGLQFPNYSSELNVNALELDDSALYLCASSATGVRLDYGYTFGSGTRLTVV.

The CDR3 is CAWSVLGSYLGNTIYF. The CDR3 coding sequence is TGTGCCTGGAGTGTACTGGGCAGCTACCTTGGAAACACCATATATTTT. The J gene is TRBJ1-3, the V gene TRBV30; D ambiguous. Per germline, CDR1 GTSNPN and CDR2 SVGIG (reference sequence). The CDR3 totals 16 residues. Trimming took off 0 bases at V and 3 bases at J, with 15 bases between the two ends.

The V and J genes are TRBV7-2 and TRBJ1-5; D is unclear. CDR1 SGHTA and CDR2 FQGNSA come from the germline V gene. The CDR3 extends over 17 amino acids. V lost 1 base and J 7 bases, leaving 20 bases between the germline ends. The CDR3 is CASSLGGSWGSRQPQHF. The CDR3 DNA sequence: TGTGCCAGCAGCTTAGGAGGGTCATGGGGTAGCAGGCAGCCCCAGCATTTT. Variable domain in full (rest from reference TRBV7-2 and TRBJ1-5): GAGVSQSPSNKVTEKGKDVELRCDPISGHTALYWYRQSLGQGLEFLIYFQGNSAPDKSGLPSDRFSAERTGGSVSTLTIQRTQQEDSAVYLCASSLGGSWGSRQPQHFGDGTRLSIL.

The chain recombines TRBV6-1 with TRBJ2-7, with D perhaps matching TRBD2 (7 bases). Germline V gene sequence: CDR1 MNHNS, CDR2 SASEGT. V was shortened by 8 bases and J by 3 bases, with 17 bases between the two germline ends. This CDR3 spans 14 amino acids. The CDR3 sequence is CASHQQGGGYEQYF. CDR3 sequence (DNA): TGTGCCAGCCATCAACAGGGAGGGGGCTACGAGCAGTACTTC.

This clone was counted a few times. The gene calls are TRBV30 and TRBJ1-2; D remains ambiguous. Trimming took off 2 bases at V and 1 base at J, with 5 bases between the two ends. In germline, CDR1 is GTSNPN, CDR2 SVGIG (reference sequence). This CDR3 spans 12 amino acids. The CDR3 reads CAWSQVNYGYTF. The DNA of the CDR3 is TGTGCCTGGAGTCAGGTTAACTATGGCTACACCTTC.

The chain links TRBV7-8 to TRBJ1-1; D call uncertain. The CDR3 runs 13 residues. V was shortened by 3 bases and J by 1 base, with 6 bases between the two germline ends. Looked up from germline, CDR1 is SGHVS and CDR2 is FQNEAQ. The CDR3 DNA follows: TGTGCCAGCAGCTTGGGCAAGAACACTGAAGCTTTCTTT. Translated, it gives CASSLGKNTEAFF.

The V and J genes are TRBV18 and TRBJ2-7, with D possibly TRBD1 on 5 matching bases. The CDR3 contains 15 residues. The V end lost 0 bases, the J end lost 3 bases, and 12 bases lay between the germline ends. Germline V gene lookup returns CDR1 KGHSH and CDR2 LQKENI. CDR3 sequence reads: CASSPPGHLDYEQYF. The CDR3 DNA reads TGTGCCAGCTCACCACCCGGACACCTCGACTACGAGCAGTACTTC.

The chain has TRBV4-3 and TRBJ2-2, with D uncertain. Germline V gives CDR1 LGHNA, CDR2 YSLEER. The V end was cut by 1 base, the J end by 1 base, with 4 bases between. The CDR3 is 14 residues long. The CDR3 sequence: CASSQVRNTGELFF. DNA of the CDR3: TGCGCCAGCAGCCAAGTGCGGAACACCGGGGAGCTGTTTTTT.